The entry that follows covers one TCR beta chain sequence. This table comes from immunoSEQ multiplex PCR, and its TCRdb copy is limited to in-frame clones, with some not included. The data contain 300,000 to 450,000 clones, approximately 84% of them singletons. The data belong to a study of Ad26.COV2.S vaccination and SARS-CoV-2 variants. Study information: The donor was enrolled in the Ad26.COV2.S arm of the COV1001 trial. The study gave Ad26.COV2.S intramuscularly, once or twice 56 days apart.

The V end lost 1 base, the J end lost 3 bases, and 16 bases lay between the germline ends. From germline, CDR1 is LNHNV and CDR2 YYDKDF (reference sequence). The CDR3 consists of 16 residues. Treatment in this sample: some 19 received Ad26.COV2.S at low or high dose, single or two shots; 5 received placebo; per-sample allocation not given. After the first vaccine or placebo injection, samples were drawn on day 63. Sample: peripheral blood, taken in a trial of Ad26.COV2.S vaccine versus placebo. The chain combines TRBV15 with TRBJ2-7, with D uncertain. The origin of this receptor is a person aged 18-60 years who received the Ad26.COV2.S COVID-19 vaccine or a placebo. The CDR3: CATSRAPGGSDYEQYF. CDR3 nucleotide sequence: TGTGCCACCAGCAGAGCCCCCGGCGGATCCGACTACGAGCAGTACTTC.